The 21 T cell receptor beta chains given below trace back to one sample, sequenced in a study of T cells in Graves' hyperthyroidism and ophthalmopathy. Amplified TCR beta CDR3 regions derived from RNA transcripts. The TCR CDR3 first-round RT-PCR relied on the HTBI primer set. TCRdb re-called the multiplex PCR reads with MiXCR, one entry per CDR3 protein. The data contain 500,000 to 800,000 distinct CDR3 sequences, roughly 46% of them singletons. Specimen: peripheral blood or thyroid tissue (not recorded which). The receptors stem from an adult man with Graves' disease, either hyperthyroidism or ophthalmopathy (not recorded which).

This clonotype was counted ten times or more. The chain is built from TRBV12-3 or TRBV12-4 and TRBJ1-5; no clear D. Trimming removed 3 bases from V and 5 bases from J, with 8 bases in between. CDR3 length: 13 residues. This CDR3 is CASSFARDQPQHF. CDR3 DNA sequence: TGTGCCAGCAGTTTCGCCCGGGATCAGCCCCAGCATTTT.

The chain links TRBV12-3 or TRBV12-4 to TRBJ2-5; TRBD2 aligns across 10 bases. V lost 3 bases, J lost 4 bases, and 2 bases stayed unmatched. The CDR3 extends over 14 amino acids. DNA of the CDR3: TGTGCCAGCAGTTTTTGGACTAGCGGAGAGACCCAGTACTTC. Encoded protein: CASSFWTSGETQYF.

This clonotype has a count of ten or more. V and J are TRBV7-2 and TRBJ2-7, with TRBD2 identical over 13 bases. V gave up 4 bases and J gave up 7 bases; unmatched junction bases: 7. The germline gives CDR1 SGHTA, CDR2 FQGNSA. The CDR3 runs 15 residues. The CDR3 DNA follows: TGTGCCAGCAGCTCCGGGTGGACTAGCGGGGGTGAGCAGTACTTC. This encodes CASSSGWTSGGEQYF.

The sample holds a few counts of this clonotype. The chain recombines TRBV7-3 with TRBJ1-6; D is unclear. The V end was cut by 2 bases, the J end by 6 bases, with 8 bases between. This CDR3 comprises 14 residues. Germline CDR1 reads SGHTA; CDR2 reads FQGTGA. This chain's CDR3 is CASSLWVRNSPLHF. In DNA form, the CDR3 reads TGTGCCAGCAGCTTATGGGTCCGTAATTCACCCCTCCACTTT.

The chain carries TRBV2 and TRBJ1-2, with TRBD1 identical over 9 bases. CDR3 length: 14 residues. Germline trimming cut 7 bases from V and 5 bases from J; bases unmatched to any gene: 8. The germline CDR1 and CDR2 sequences are SNHLY and FYNNEI. The CDR3 reads CASNPSGTGYGYTF. DNA for the CDR3: TGTGCCAGCAATCCCTCCGGGACAGGGTATGGCTACACCTTC.

The chain uses TRBV19 and TRBJ1-2; TRBD1 matches at 8 bases. Germline V lookup: CDR1 LNHDA, CDR2 SQIVND (reference sequence). There are 15 residues in the CDR3. Losses at the gene ends were 7 bases for V and 5 bases for J; bases not matched to a gene: 12. The DNA for the CDR3 is TGTGCCAGTACCATTGGGGACAGGCGAGGATATGGCTACACCTTC. This codes for CASTIGDRRGYGYTF.

This clonotype has ten or more counts. The chain carries TRBV7-9 and TRBJ2-7, with D tentatively TRBD2 (6 bases). Trimming shortened V by 5 bases and J by 3 bases, and 20 bases separated the two germline ends. From germline, CDR1 is SEHNR and CDR2 FQNEAQ (reference sequence). The CDR3 consists of 16 residues. DNA for the CDR3: TGTGCCAGCAGCAGTCACCTCGGGAGCGCGAACTACGAGCAGTACTTC. Translated, it gives CASSSHLGSANYEQYF.

The chain joins TRBV20-1 to TRBJ2-5, with D possibly matching TRBD2 (5 bases). Germline values: CDR1 DFQATT, CDR2 SNEGSKA (reference sequence). Trimming pared 5 bases from V and 5 bases from J, leaving 21 bases between. The CDR3 has 15 residues. The CDR3 protein is CSALVAPTGRETQYF. CDR3 sequence (DNA): TGCAGTGCTTTGGTAGCGCCGACGGGAAGGGAGACCCAGTACTTC.

This clonotype appeared many times. The chain is built from TRBV10-3 and TRBJ2-5, with a tentative D call TRBD1 (5 bases). The germline gives CDR1 ENHRY, CDR2 SYGVKD. CDR3 length: 15 amino acids. With 3 bases removed from V and 5 bases from J, the gap between germline ends came to 16 bases. CDR3 DNA sequence: TGTGCCATCAGTGAAGGGGCAGGGTGGACGGAGACCCAGTACTTC. As protein: CAISEGAGWTETQYF.

This clonotype was found many times. The rearrangement joins TRBV10-3 to TRBJ2-7, with D possibly TRBD1 on 6 matching bases. CDR1 is ENHRY, CDR2 SYGVKD, per germline. V lost 0 bases and J 2 bases, leaving 8 bases between the germline ends. The CDR3 length is 14 residues. CDR3 coding DNA: TGTGCCATCAGTGAGTCAGGGGACACCTACGAGCAGTACTTC. This gives the protein CAISESGDTYEQYF.

Details on this clonotype: A much larger clone differs by one base, so this may be a read error. This chain joins TRBV7-8 and TRBJ2-5; TRBD2 agrees at 7 bases. Losses at the gene ends were 4 bases for V and 1 base for J; bases not matched to a gene: 3. Germline CDR1 reads SGHVS; CDR2 reads FQNEAQ. The CDR3 loop spans 14 amino acids. The CDR3 bases are TGTGCCAGCAGCTCGATAGCGGGCCAAGAGACCCAGTACTTC. This sequence encodes CASSSIAGQETQYF.

This clonotype appeared a few times. This chain joins TRBV11-2 and TRBJ1-2, with D possibly matching TRBD1 (5 bases). Trimming took 5 bases from V and 1 from J, leaving 23 bases between them. Per the germline V gene, CDR1 is SGHAT and CDR2 is FQNNGV. CDR3 size: 18 residues. CDR3 protein: CASSRIPINKTDNYGYTF. CDR3 sequence (DNA): TGTGCCAGCAGCCGAATTCCGATAAATAAGACAGATAACTATGGCTACACCTTC.

This clonotype was seen at least ten times. The chain employs TRBV2 and TRBJ1-1; tentative D call: TRBD1 (5 bases). V dropped 5 bases and J dropped 0 bases, with 10 bases sitting between them. Germline CDR1 SNHLY, CDR2 FYNNEI. CDR3 size: 14 residues. The CDR3 nucleotides are TGTGCCAGCAGTAAGACAGCACTGAACACTGAAGCTTTCTTT. Protein sequence: CASSKTALNTEAFF.

This clonotype came up a few times. The chain is built from TRBV7-2 and TRBJ2-7, with TRBD1 matching over 10 bases. J was trimmed by 3 bases and V by 5 bases; bases with no gene match: 10. Germline CDR1 is SGHTA and CDR2 is FQGNSA. This CDR3 region has 16 residues. The CDR3 spells CASSQESGQGVYEQYF. In DNA form, the CDR3 reads TGTGCCAGCAGCCAAGAGAGCGGACAGGGGGTCTACGAGCAGTACTTC.

This clonotype was picked up many times. V usage is TRBV7-8 and J usage is TRBJ1-2; weak D call: TRBD1 (5 bases). Deletions cut 4 bases from V and 4 bases from J, with 16 bases between. There are 15 residues in the CDR3. The germline V gene has CDR1 SGHVS and CDR2 FQNEAQ. The CDR3 here is CASSSLGAGFYGYTF. In DNA, the CDR3 is TGTGCCAGCAGCTCACTCGGGGCAGGGTTCTATGGCTACACCTTC.

The chain is built from TRBV7-9 and TRBJ2-7; 7 bases fit TRBD1. CDR3 length: 17 residues. J was trimmed by 0 bases and V by 6 bases; bases with no gene match: 14. From germline, CDR1 is SEHNR and CDR2 FQNEAQ (reference sequence). The CDR3 loop reads CASSGPTGTATSYEQYF. For the CDR3, the DNA is TGTGCCAGCAGTGGACCGACCGGGACAGCGACCTCCTACGAGCAGTACTTC.

This clonotype was seen ten or more times. The V and J genes are TRBV7-4 and TRBJ2-7; perhaps TRBD1 as D (7 bases). Trimming stripped 1 base from V and 5 bases from J, with 12 bases between. Germline values: CDR1 SGHVT, CDR2 SQSDAQ. The CDR3 loop spans 14 amino acids. The CDR3 nucleotides read TGTGCCAGCAGCTTAGGGGGGGACAGCCACGAGCAGTACTTC. This sequence encodes CASSLGGDSHEQYF.

The chain recombines TRBV7-2 with TRBJ1-3, with D unresolved. V was trimmed by 5 bases and J by 8 bases, leaving 19 bases between them. This CDR3 spans 15 amino acids. Looked up from germline, CDR1 is SGHTA and CDR2 is FQGNSA. The chain's CDR3 is CASSRSSSSGDTIYF. The CDR3 DNA reads TGTGCCAGCAGCCGAAGTAGTTCCTCTGGGGACACCATATATTTT. Combining the CDR3 with reference TRBV7-2 and TRBJ1-3 gives the whole variable domain GAGVSQSPSNKVTEKGKDVELRCDPISGHTALYWYRQSLGQGLEFLIYFQGNSAPDKSGLPSDRFSAERTGGSVSTLTIQRTQQEDSAVYLCASSRSSSSGDTIYFGEGSWLTVV.

A note on this clonotype: This may be a read error, as it is one base from a much larger clone. This chain joins TRBV6-1 and TRBJ2-7; D remains ambiguous. Germline CDR1 MNHNS, CDR2 SASEGT. The CDR3 loop spans 15 amino acids. The CDR3 nucleotides are TGTGCCAGCAATGAAGAGGCGCAAAGCACGTACGAGCAGTACTTC. It yields the protein CASNEEAQSTYEQYF.

V is TRBV14 and J is TRBJ1-5, with TRBD1 identical over 7 bases. The V segment lost 0 bases and the J segment 0 bases; nucleotides outside the gene matches: 5. The CDR3 extends over 17 amino acids. The germline V gene encodes CDR1 SGHDN and CDR2 FVKESK. The CDR3 DNA follows: TGTGCCAGCAGCCAAGAGGGAAGGGGGCATAGCAATCAGCCCCAGCATTTT. Protein product: CASSQEGRGHSNQPQHF.

This chain links TRBV7-9 with TRBJ2-2; 8 positions agree with TRBD1. This CDR3 has 16 amino acids. Germline lookup yields CDR1 SEHNR and CDR2 FQNEAQ (reference sequence). The trim removed 6 bases at V and 2 bases at J, leaving 8 bases unmatched. In DNA form, the CDR3 reads TGTGCCAGCAGGGATCGACAGGGGCCTAACACCGGGGAGCTGTTTTTT. Translating it yields CASRDRQGPNTGELFF.